The next 17 T cell receptor beta chains were all read from a single sample in a study of blood T cell repertoires in COVID-19. TCRdb's copy holds only in-frame clones and misses some; the assay was immunoSEQ multiplex PCR. The data hold over 95,000 clones, with approximately 81% observed a single time. The material sequenced was peripheral blood. The receptors were gathered from a middle-aged man with acute or convalescent COVID-19.

The V gene is TRBV2, the J gene TRBJ1-1; D might be TRBD1 (5 bases). Trimming shortened V by 3 bases and J by 1 base, and 9 bases separated the two germline ends. Germline V gene lookup returns CDR1 SNHLY and CDR2 FYNNEI. The CDR3 is 14 residues long. CDR3 DNA sequence: TGTGCCAGCAGTGATCCGGGGGAGAACACTGAAGCTTTCTTT. Translated: CASSDPGENTEAFF.

The chain carries TRBV5-6 and TRBJ1-3, with D perhaps TRBD1 (6 bases). The CDR3 loop spans 15 amino acids. Germline values: CDR1 SGHDT, CDR2 YYEEEE. Trimming stripped 6 bases from V and 1 base from J, with 14 bases between. CDR3 loop: CASTTRGSSGNTIYF. The CDR3, as DNA: TGTGCCAGCACCACGAGGGGGTCGTCTGGAAACACCATATATTTT.

V is TRBV27 and J is TRBJ1-1; maybe TRBD1 (5 bases). Germline lookup yields CDR1 MNHEY and CDR2 SMNVEV (reference sequence). V was trimmed by 2 bases and J by 0 bases, leaving 7 bases between them. The CDR3 extends over 14 amino acids. As DNA, the CDR3 is TGTGCCAGCAGTTTAGAGGACATGAACACTGAAGCTTTCTTT. Translated, it gives CASSLEDMNTEAFF.

The chain has TRBV5-4 and TRBJ1-1; D ambiguous. Deletions cut 3 bases from V and 5 bases from J, with 14 bases between. Germline V CDR1 and CDR2: SGHNT, YYREEE (reference sequence). There are 14 residues in the CDR3. The CDR3 coding sequence is TGTGCCAGCAGCTCCCCGGGAGCCGGGACTGAAGCTTTCTTT. Encoded protein: CASSSPGAGTEAFF.

V usage is TRBV6-5 and J usage is TRBJ2-7, with 10 positions matching TRBD2. This CDR3 spans 15 amino acids. Germline V lookup: CDR1 MNHEY, CDR2 SVGAGI. J gave up 4 bases and V 4 bases, and 7 bases lay outside the gene matches. This CDR3 is CASSSGASGGYEQYF. CDR3 in DNA: TGTGCCAGCAGTTCCGGGGCTAGCGGGGGTTACGAGCAGTACTTC.

This clone was counted a single time. This chain links TRBV7-2 with TRBJ2-7; 7 bases fit TRBD2. The CDR3 totals 16 residues. CDR1 SGHTA and CDR2 FQGNSA come from the germline V gene. The V and J ends lost 2 bases and 0 bases, in that order; junction bases with no gene match: 7. The CDR3 DNA is TGTGCCAGCAGCTTACAGGGCGGGGGAATCTCCTACGAGCAGTACTTC. Translation: CASSLQGGGISYEQYF.

Note on this clone: At one boundary the junction diverges from the germline segment, which might be a read error. J is TRBJ1-2 and V is TRBV10-3; 7 bases are shared with TRBD1. Germline CDR1 ENHRY, CDR2 SYGVKD. The CDR3 runs to 14 residues. CDR3 sequence (DNA): TGTGCCATCAGTGATGCAGGGGGTGGGGTCCTTGTCGCCTTC. Protein sequence: CAISDAGGGVLVAF.

A single count supports this clone. This chain links TRBV5-6 with TRBJ2-3, with D possibly TRBD2 on 7 matching bases. The CDR3 is 17 amino acids. The germline V and J ends were trimmed by 8 bases and 1 base, with 23 bases remaining between them. The germline V gene encodes CDR1 SGHDT and CDR2 YYEEEE. CDR3 coding DNA: TGTGCCAGTACGGGGGGACAATCCTTCTGGGGCACAGATACGCAGTATTTT. Amino acids: CASTGGQSFWGTDTQYF.

The chain joins TRBV7-9 to TRBJ1-1; TRBD1 is a possible D gene (5 bases). Trimming left V 6 bases short and J 4 bases short, with 6 bases between. Germline CDR1 and CDR2: SEHNR and FQNEAQ (reference sequence). This CDR3 is built from 11 residues. The CDR3, as DNA: TGTGCCAGCAGGGGGGGCACTGAAGCTTTCTTT. This codes for CASRGGTEAFF.

Regarding this clone: The sample contains more than one DNA sequence encoding this CDR3. The chain has TRBV9 and TRBJ2-7; 7 bases fit TRBD1. V shed 3 bases, J shed 2 bases, and the junction held 8 bases outside the gene matches. The germline V gene encodes CDR1 SGDLS and CDR2 YYNGEE. This CDR3 region has 15 residues. The chain's CDR3 is CASSAGQGVPYEQYF. The DNA for the CDR3 is TGTGCCAGCAGCGCGGGCCAGGGGGTCCCCTACGAGCAGTACTTC.

This clone appeared a single time. The chain carries TRBV12-5 and TRBJ2-1, with a possible D match to TRBD1 (6 bases). V lost 5 bases, J lost 9 bases, and 11 bases lay in between. In germline, CDR1 is LGHNT, CDR2 FRNRAP. The CDR3 is made up of 12 amino acids. The CDR3 region has the DNA TGTGCTAGTGGTAACAGGGTCGGTGAGCAGTTCTTC. This codes for CASGNRVGEQFF.

This clone was picked up one time. CDR3 coding DNA: TGTGCCACCAGTGAACCGACTAGCGGCCCGTCCTCGAAAAAGGGGCAGTTCTTC. Protein product: CATSEPTSGPSSKKGQFF. The chain recombines TRBV24-1 with TRBJ2-1; 9 bases map to TRBD2. The V gene's germline CDR1 is KGHDR and CDR2 SFDVKD. V was clipped by 4 bases and J by 12 bases; unmatched bases: 21. The CDR3 loop spans 18 amino acids.

The chain couples TRBV20-1 to TRBJ2-7, with no clear D. This CDR3 region has 11 residues. The V end was cut by 5 bases, the J end by 0 bases, with 5 bases between. Germline V lookup: CDR1 DFQATT, CDR2 SNEGSKA (reference sequence). This CDR3 reads CSALFSYEQYF. In DNA, the CDR3 is TGCAGTGCTCTTTTCTCCTACGAGCAGTACTTC.

The rearrangement joins TRBV14 to TRBJ2-5; D call uncertain. Germline V gene data show CDR1 as SGHDN and CDR2 as FVKESK. The CDR3 totals 15 residues. V lost 0 bases, J lost 0 bases, and 8 bases lay in between. The CDR3 DNA is TGTGCCAGCAGCCAAGATTTAAGAGACCAAGAGACCCAGTACTTC. Protein: CASSQDLRDQETQYF.

The chain couples TRBV5-1 to TRBJ1-1; TRBD1 matches 7 bases. Germline loops: CDR1 SGHRS, CDR2 YFSETQ. Trimming took 0 bases from V and 3 from J; bases not matched to a gene: 5. The CDR3 extends over 15 amino acids. The CDR3 sequence is CASSLGTGVDTEAFF. In DNA form, the CDR3 reads TGCGCCAGCAGCTTGGGAACAGGGGTGGACACTGAAGCTTTCTTT.

This sequence joins TRBV5-1 and TRBJ2-2, with TRBD1 matching over 7 bases. The CDR3 consists of 16 residues. Germline CDR1 and CDR2: SGHRS and YFSETQ. Germline trimming cut 0 bases from V and 2 bases from J; bases unmatched to any gene: 4. The CDR3 DNA follows: TGCGCCAGCAGCTTGGCCTCAGGGGGAAACACCGGGGAGCTGTTTTTT. Protein: CASSLASGGNTGELFF.

The gene calls are TRBV29-1 and TRBJ2-7, with 10 nucleotides matching TRBD1. Per the germline V gene, CDR1 is SQVTM and CDR2 is ANQGSEA. CDR3 length: 13 residues. Losses at the gene ends were 6 bases for V and 2 bases for J; bases not matched to a gene: 4. This chain's CDR3 is CSVRTGGTYEQYF. The CDR3 DNA follows: TGCAGCGTCCGGACAGGGGGAACCTACGAGCAGTACTTC.